Listed below are T cell receptor beta chains from one sample, sequenced in a study of early T cells in non-severe SARS-CoV-2 infection. MiXCR, applied by TCRdb to the 5' RACE reads, yields one record per CDR3 protein. Of 45,000 to 60,000 distinct CDR3 sequences in the sample, roughly 7.7% were seen once. Sequenced sample: whole blood. The receptors stem from an adult who was a healthcare worker with PCR-confirmed SARS-CoV-2 infection or an uninfected control (not recorded which). The CDR3 runs from the conserved cysteine through the conserved F or W. A D gene is named only where the DNA matches it firmly. Expanded clones get a size class; other rows say once, few or many, or leave the size out.

j_call,clone_size,v_call,d_call,cdr3_nt,cdr3_aa
TRBJ2-5,many,TRBV6-5,-,TGTGCCACCACCACCCGGGGGGAGACCCAGTACTTC,CATTTRGETQYF
TRBJ1-3,many,TRBV12-3/TRBV12-4,-,TGTGCCAGCAGTTTCAACGGAGGAAACACCATATATTTT,CASSFNGGNTIYF
TRBJ1-1,few,TRBV27,-,TGTGCCAGCAGTTGGCGGCCTTTGAACACTGAAGCTTTCTTT,CASSWRPLNTEAFF
TRBJ2-6,-,TRBV15,-,TGTGCCACCAGCAGAGATAGGAGCTCTGGGGCCAACGTCCTGACTTTC,CATSRDRSSGANVLTF
TRBJ2-7,-,TRBV12-3/TRBV12-4,TRBD2,TGTGCCAGCAGAGCGGGAGGTAGCCTTAGTAGCTACGAGCAGTACTTC,CASRAGGSLSSYEQYF
TRBJ2-1,many,TRBV29-1,-,TGCAGCGTTGGCAGGGGGGGGAGCTCCTACAATGAGCAGTTCTTC,CSVGRGGSSYNEQFF
TRBJ2-1,few,TRBV10-3,TRBD2,TGTGCCATCAGTGAGCCCGGACTAGCGGGAGGTAATGAGCAGTTCTTC,CAISEPGLAGGNEQFF
TRBJ2-3,few,TRBV28,TRBD2,TGTGCCAGCAGTCACGGATCCCTAGCGGGCACAGATACGCAGTATTTT,CASSHGSLAGTDTQYF
TRBJ2-3,many,TRBV28,-,TGTGCCAGCAGCCCGCGGATGGCGCACCGCACAGATACGCAGTATTTT,CASSPRMAHRTDTQYF
TRBJ1-1,-,TRBV20-1,TRBD1,TGCAGTGCTAGCTCAGGGGGCAGGATAGCTGAAGCTTTCTTT,CSASSGGRIAEAFF
TRBJ1-4,few,TRBV5-4,-,TGTGCCGGCAGACGTCCCGATAATGAAAAACTGTTTTTT,CAGRRPDNEKLFF
TRBJ2-1,-,TRBV3-1,-,TGTGCCAGCAGCCAAGATCAAAGAAGTCCGTTCTTC,CASSQDQRSPFF
TRBJ2-2,-,TRBV12-3/TRBV12-4,-,TGTGCCAGCACCTCAGGGACGGCCACCGGGGAGCTGTTTTTT,CASTSGTATGELFF
TRBJ1-5,-,TRBV12-3/TRBV12-4,-,TGTGCCAGCAGTCCCCGGGAGGGCAATCAGCCCCAGCATTTT,CASSPREGNQPQHF
TRBJ2-1,many,TRBV4-1,TRBD2,TGCGCCAGCAGCCAAAGGGGCGTTCCGGGGGGGAATGAGCAGTTCTTC,CASSQRGVPGGNEQFF
TRBJ2-3,many,TRBV18,-,TGTGCCAGCTCACCAACCACTCTTCCAGATACGCAGTATTTT,CASSPTTLPDTQYF
TRBJ2-7,-,TRBV28,-,TGTGCCAGCAGTCGAAACTACGAGCAGTACTTC,CASSRNYEQYF
TRBJ2-7,many,TRBV29-1,-,TGCAGCGTTGAAGCGCCGTTCGGCCACGAGCAGTACTTC,CSVEAPFGHEQYF